This T cell receptor (beta chain) came from a study of cytomegalovirus exposure and HLA in healthy donors. Study findings and constraints: Earlier analysis found most TCR beta V segments productive about 90% or about 30% of the time.

Donors consisted of healthy bone marrow donors. Points on this clone: Its antigen remains unknown.

13 Jbeta primers and 60 Vbeta primers were used for the PCR. Repertoires were generated with immunoSEQ multiplex PCR, while TCRdb's copy carries only in-frame clones and drops some. The table includes about 120,000 clones, approximately 84% detected once. Sequenced: PBMCs. The source is a man in his fifties or sixties in good health and CMV-seronegative.

CDR3 nucleotide sequence: TGTGCCAGCCAGATCAAACCGGGGGCAGGGGGATTCTATGGCTACACCTTC. Protein sequence: CASQIKPGAGGFYGYTF. This chain links TRBV5-6 with TRBJ1-2; 7 bases map to TRBD1. The CDR3 extends over 17 amino acids. Germline CDR1 reads SGHDT; CDR2 reads YYEEEE. J lost 4 bases, V lost 7 bases, and 19 bases had no gene match.